The source of this T cell receptor (beta chain) is a study of T cells in localized non-small cell lung cancer. TCRdb's table, derived via immunoSEQ multiplex PCR, lists solely in-frame clones and lacks some. The profile shows more than 45,000 clones, 70% to 90% of them singletons. CDR3 size: 15 residues. The ends lost 5 bases at V and 5 bases at J; junction bases unmatched: 6. Germline CDR1 is ENHRY and CDR2 is SYGVKD. Remarks on this clone: Its antigen is not known.

Study-level findings and limits: The study sequenced only one region of the tumor. As a result, intratumor heterogeneity could not be excluded and remains possible. Peak T cell clonality was found in uninvolved adjacent lung, exceeding tumor.

The sequencing here drew on peripheral blood, taken before any cancer treatment. V usage is TRBV10-3 and J usage is TRBJ1-6; 7 bases match TRBD1. The receptor was derived from a male donor older than 55 with stage III squamous cell lung carcinoma. The CDR3 is CAISSEGANNSPLHF. The CDR3 DNA sequence: TGTGCCATCAGTAGTGAGGGGGCTAATAATTCACCCCTCCACTTT.